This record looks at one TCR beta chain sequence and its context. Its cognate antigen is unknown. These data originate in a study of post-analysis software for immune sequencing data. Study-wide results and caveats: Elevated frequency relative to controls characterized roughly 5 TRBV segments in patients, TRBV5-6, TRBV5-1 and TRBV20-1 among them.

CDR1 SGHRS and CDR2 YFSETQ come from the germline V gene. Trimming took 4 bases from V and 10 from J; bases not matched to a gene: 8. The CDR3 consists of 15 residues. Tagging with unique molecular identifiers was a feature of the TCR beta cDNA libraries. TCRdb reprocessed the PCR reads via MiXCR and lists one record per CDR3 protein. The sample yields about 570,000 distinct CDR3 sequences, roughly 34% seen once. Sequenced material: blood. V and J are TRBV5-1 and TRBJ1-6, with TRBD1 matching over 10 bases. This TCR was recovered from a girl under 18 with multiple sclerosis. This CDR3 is CASSRTGTGASPLHF. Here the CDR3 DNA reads TGCGCCAGCAGCCGAACCGGGACAGGGGCCTCACCCCTCCACTTT.